This T cell receptor (beta chain) stems from a study of T cell responses to AZD1222 COVID-19 vaccine. Study-level background: Second-dose schedules of about 4 or about 12 weeks were combined.

About this clone itself: Its specificity is not known.

The trim removed 6 bases at V and 7 bases at J, leaving 12 bases unmatched. CDR3 length equals 16 residues. The germline V gene encodes CDR1 SGHTA and CDR2 FQGNSA. Clones were sequenced by immunoSEQ multiplex PCR, and TCRdb holds only the in-frame ones, with some missing. The sample shows more than 85,000 clones, about 90% of them seen only once. Findings and limits, study-wide: Repertoires were collected only later (after the peak T cell response had occurred). Baseline testing showed seropositivity in only 5 or 6 AZD1222 recipients. Targeting of unmutated variant regions was reportedly seen in nearly half of spike-specific TCRs.

The source of this sequence is an adult in good health. The sample here was peripheral blood, taken on day 0 of AZD1222 vaccination. The chain carries TRBV7-2 and TRBJ1-6, with 7 bases aligning to TRBD1. CDR3 sequence (DNA): TGTGCCAGCAGTCCCATTAACCGGGACAGCAATTCACCCCTCCACTTT. It yields the protein CASSPINRDSNSPLHF.